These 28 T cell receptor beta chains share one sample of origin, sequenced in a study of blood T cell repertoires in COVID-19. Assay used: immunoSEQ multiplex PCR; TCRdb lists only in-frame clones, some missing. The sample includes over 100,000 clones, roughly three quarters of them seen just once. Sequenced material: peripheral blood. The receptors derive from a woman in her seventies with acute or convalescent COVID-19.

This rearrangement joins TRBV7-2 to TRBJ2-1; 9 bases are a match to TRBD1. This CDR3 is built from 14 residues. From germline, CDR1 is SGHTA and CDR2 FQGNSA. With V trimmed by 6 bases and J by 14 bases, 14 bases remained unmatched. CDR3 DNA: TGTGCCAGCAGACAAGGTTGGGGACAGGGAAGAAAGTTCTTC. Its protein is CASRQGWGQGRKFF.

Written as DNA, the CDR3 is TGTGCCTGGGCGACAGCCTGGAATTCACCCCTCCACTTT. This codes for CAWATAWNSPLHF. V gene TRBV30 combines with J gene TRBJ1-6; perhaps TRBD1 as D (5 bases). V was cut by 5 bases and J by 7 bases, with 12 bases left in between. The length of the CDR3 is 13 residues. Germline values: CDR1 GTSNPN, CDR2 SVGIG (reference sequence).

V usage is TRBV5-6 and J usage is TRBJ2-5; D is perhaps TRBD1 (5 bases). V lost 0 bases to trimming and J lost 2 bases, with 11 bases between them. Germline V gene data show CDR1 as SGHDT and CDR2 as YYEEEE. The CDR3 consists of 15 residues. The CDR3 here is CASSLGSGMQETQYF. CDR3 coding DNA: TGTGCCAGCAGCTTGGGGTCAGGGATGCAAGAGACCCAGTACTTC.

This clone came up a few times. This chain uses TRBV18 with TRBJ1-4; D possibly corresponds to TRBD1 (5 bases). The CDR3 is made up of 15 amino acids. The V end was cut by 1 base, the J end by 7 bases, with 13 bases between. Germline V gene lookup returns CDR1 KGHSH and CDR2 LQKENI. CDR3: CASSPLPQDSEKLFF. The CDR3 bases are TGTGCCAGCTCACCACTCCCACAGGATTCTGAAAAACTGTTTTTT.

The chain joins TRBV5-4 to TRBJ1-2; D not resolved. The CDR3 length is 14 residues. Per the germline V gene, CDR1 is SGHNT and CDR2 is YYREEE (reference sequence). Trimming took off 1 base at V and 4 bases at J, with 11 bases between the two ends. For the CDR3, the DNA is TGTGCCAGCAGCTTGTTGGGCAGTAGCTATGGCTACACCTTC. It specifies CASSLLGSSYGYTF.

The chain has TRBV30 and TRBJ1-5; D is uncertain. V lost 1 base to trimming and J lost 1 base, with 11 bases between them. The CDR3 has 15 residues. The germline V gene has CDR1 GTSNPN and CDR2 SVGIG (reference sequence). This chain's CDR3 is CAWSGWGGSNQPQHF. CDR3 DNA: TGTGCCTGGAGTGGGTGGGGAGGAAGCAATCAGCCCCAGCATTTT.

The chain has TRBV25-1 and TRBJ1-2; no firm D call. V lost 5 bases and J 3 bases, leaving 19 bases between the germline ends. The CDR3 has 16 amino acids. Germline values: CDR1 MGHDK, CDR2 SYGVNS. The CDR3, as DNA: TGTGCCAGCAGTTCCCAAGGCGGGAATTTTGACTATGGCTACACCTTC. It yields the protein CASSSQGGNFDYGYTF.

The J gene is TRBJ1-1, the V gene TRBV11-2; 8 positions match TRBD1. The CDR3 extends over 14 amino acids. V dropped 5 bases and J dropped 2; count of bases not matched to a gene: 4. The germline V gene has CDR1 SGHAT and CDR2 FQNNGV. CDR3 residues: CASSPDRVNTEAFF. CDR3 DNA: TGTGCCAGCAGCCCGGACAGGGTAAACACTGAAGCTTTCTTT.

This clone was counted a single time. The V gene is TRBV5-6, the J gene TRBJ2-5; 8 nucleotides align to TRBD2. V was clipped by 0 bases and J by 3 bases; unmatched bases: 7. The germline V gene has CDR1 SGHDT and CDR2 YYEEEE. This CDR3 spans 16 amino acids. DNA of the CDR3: TGTGCCAGCAGCTTGGGTCCAGCGGGGGCCGAAGAGACCCAGTACTTC. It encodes CASSLGPAGAEETQYF.

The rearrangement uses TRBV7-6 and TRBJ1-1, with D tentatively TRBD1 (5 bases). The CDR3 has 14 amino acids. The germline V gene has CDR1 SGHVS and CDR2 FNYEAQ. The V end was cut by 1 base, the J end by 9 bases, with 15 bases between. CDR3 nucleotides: TGTGCCAGCAGCTTAGTGGCCAGGGTGGATCAAGCTTTCTTT. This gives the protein CASSLVARVDQAFF. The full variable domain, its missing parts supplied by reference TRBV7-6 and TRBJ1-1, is GAGVSQSPRYKVTKRGQDVALRCDPISGHVSLYWYRQALGQGPEFLTYFNYEAQQDKSGLPNDRFSAERPEGSISTLTIQRTEQRDSAMYRCASSLVARVDQAFFGQGTRLTVV.

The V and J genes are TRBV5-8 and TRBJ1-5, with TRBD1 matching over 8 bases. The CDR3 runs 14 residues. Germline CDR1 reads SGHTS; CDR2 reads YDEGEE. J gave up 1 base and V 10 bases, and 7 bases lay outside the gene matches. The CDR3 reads CAVQGAGSNQPQHF. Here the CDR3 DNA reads TGTGCCGTCCAGGGGGCGGGGAGCAATCAGCCCCAGCATTTT.

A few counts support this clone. The DNA for the CDR3 is TGTGCCACAACAGGCCCTGGCTCTGGAAACACCATATATTTT. This encodes CATTGPGSGNTIYF. The J gene is TRBJ1-3, the V gene TRBV2, with D perhaps TRBD1 (5 bases). V lost 10 bases and J lost 0, with 13 bases in between. The CDR3 loop spans 14 amino acids. Germline values: CDR1 SNHLY, CDR2 FYNNEI.

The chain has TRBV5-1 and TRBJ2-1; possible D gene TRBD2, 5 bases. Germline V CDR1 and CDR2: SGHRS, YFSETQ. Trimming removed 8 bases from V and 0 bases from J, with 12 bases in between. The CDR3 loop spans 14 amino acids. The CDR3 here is CASTAGSSYNEQFF. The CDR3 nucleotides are TGCGCCAGTACGGCGGGTAGCTCCTACAATGAGCAGTTCTTC.

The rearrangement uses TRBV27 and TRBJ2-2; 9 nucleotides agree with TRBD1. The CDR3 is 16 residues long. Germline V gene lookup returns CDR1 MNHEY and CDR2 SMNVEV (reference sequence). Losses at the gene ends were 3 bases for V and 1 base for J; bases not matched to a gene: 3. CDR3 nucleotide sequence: TGTGCCAGCAGTTTGGTGACAGGGGGGAACACCGGGGAGCTGTTTTTT. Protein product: CASSLVTGGNTGELFF.

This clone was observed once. CDR3 coding DNA: TGTGCCATCAGTGACGACCGGGACTATGGCTACACCTTC. This gives the protein CAISDDRDYGYTF. The chain links TRBV10-3 to TRBJ1-2; D unresolved. This CDR3 is built from 13 residues. The V gene's germline CDR1 is ENHRY and CDR2 SYGVKD. V lost 3 bases and J lost 3, with 8 bases in between.

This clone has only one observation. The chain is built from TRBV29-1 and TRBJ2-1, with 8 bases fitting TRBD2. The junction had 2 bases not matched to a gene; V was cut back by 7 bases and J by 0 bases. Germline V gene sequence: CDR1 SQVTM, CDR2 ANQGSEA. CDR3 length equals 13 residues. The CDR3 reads CSGSGTSYNEQFF. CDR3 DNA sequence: TGCAGCGGTAGCGGGACCTCCTACAATGAGCAGTTCTTC.

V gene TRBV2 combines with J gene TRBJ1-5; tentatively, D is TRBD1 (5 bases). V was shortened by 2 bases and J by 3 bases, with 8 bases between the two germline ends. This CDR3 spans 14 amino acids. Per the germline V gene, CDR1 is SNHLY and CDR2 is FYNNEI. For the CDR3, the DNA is TGTGCCAGCAGTGAACAGGGACTCAATCAGCCCCAGCATTTT. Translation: CASSEQGLNQPQHF.

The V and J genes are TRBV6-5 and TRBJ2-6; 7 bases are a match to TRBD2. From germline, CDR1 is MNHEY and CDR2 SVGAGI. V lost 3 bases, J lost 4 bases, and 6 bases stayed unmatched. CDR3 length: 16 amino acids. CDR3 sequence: CASSYQGAGGANVLTF. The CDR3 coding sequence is TGTGCCAGCAGTTATCAGGGAGCGGGAGGGGCCAACGTCCTGACTTTC.

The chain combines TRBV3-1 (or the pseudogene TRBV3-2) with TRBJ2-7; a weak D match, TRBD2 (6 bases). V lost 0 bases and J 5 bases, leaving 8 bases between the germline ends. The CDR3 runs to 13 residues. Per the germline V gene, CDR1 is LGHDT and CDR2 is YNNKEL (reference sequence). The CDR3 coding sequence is TGTGCCAGCAGCCAAGAAGGGACTGACGAGCAGTACTTC. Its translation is CASSQEGTDEQYF.

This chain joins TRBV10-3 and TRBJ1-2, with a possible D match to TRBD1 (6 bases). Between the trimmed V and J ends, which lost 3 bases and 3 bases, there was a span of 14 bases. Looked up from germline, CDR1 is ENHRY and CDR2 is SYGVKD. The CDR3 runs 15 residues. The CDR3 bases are TGTGCCATCAGTGACCAGACAGGCGACTACTATGGCTACACCTTC. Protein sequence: CAISDQTGDYYGYTF.

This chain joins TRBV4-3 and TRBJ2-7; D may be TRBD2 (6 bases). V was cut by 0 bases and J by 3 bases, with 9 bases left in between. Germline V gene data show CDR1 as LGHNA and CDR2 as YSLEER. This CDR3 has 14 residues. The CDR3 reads CASSQDRRGYEQYF. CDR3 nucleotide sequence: TGCGCCAGCAGCCAAGATCGGAGGGGCTACGAGCAGTACTTC.

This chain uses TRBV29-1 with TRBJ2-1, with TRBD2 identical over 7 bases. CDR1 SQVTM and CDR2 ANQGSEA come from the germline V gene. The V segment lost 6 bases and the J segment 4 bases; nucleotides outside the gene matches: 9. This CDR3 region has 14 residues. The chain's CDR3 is CSVVVLAAYNEQFF. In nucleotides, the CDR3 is TGCAGCGTAGTTGTTCTAGCGGCTTACAATGAGCAGTTCTTC.

The CDR3 coding sequence is TGTGCCAGCAGTGTCCGGGACACTGCTAACTATGGCTACACCTTC. Translation: CASSVRDTANYGYTF. V gene TRBV2 combines with J gene TRBJ1-2; D might be TRBD1 (6 bases). V was shortened by 4 bases and J by 0 bases, with 12 bases between the two germline ends. In germline, CDR1 is SNHLY, CDR2 FYNNEI. The CDR3 covers 15 residues.

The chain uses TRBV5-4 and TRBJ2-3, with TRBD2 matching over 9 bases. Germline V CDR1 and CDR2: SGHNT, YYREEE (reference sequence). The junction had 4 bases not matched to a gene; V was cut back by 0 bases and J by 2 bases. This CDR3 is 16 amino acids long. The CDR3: CASSLGSGGTTDTQYF. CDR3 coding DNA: TGTGCCAGCAGCTTGGGTAGCGGGGGCACCACAGATACGCAGTATTTT.

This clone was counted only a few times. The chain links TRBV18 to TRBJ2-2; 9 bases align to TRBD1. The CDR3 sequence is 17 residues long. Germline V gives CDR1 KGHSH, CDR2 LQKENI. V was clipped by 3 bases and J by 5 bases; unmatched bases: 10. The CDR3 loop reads CASSPSRDRVKTGELFF. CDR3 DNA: TGTGCCAGCTCACCTTCTAGGGACAGGGTAAAGACCGGGGAGCTGTTTTTT. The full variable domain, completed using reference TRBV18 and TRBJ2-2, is NAGVMQNPRHLVRRRGQEARLRCSPMKGHSHVYWYRQLPEEGLKFMVYLQKENIIDESGMPKERFSAEFPKEGPSILRIQQVVRGDSAAYFCASSPSRDRVKTGELFFGEGSRLTVL.

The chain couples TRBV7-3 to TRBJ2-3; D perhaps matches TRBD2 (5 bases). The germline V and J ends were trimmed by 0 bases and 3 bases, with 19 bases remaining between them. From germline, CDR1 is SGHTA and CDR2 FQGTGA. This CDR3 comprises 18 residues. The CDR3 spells CASSLTRDVGLGTDTQYF. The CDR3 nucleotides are TGTGCCAGCAGCTTAACCCGGGATGTTGGCCTTGGGACAGATACGCAGTATTTT.

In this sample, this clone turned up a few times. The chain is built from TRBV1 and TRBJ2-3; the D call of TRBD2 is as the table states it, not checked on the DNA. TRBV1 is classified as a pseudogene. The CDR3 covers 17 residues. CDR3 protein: CTSSQRTSGGRTDTQYF. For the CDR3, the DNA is TGCACCAGCAGCCAGAGGACTAGCGGGGGCCGCACAGATACGCAGTATTTT.

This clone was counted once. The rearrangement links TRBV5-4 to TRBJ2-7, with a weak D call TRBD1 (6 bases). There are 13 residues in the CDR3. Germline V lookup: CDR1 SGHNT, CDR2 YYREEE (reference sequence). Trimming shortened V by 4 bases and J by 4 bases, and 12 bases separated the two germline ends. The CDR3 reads CASSPQQGYEQYF. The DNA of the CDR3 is TGTGCCAGCAGCCCCCAACAGGGTTACGAGCAGTACTTC.